This T cell receptor (beta chain) was documented in a study of CD8+CD57+ T cells in acquired aplastic anemia. Whole-study results and caveats: Sharing between patients and controls was observed for twenty-nine CD8+ CDR3 sequences. Significance was not reached for CD8+ Simpson's diversity between patients and controls.

The V gene's germline CDR1 is SEHNR and CDR2 FQNEAQ (reference sequence). The CDR3 contains 13 residues. Trimming cost V 4 bases and J 4 bases; bases outside gene matches: 2. CDR3 and TCR beta VDJ profiling relied on a genomic DNA template. TCRdb ran MiXCR on the reads and lists one entry per CDR3 protein. In the table there are a few hundred thousand distinct CDR3 sequences, 45% to 65% of which are singletons. Comments on this clonotype: Its target is unknown.

The clonotype was recovered from a human donor with severe aplastic anemia or a healthy control (not recorded which). This chain uses TRBV7-9 with TRBJ2-5, with 8 positions matching TRBD2. The sample was sorted CD4+, CD8+, or CD8+CD57+ T cells (not recorded which) from PBMCs. CDR3 protein: CASSSTSVETQYF. The CDR3 nucleotides are TGTGCCAGCAGCTCGACTAGCGTAGAGACCCAGTACTTC.